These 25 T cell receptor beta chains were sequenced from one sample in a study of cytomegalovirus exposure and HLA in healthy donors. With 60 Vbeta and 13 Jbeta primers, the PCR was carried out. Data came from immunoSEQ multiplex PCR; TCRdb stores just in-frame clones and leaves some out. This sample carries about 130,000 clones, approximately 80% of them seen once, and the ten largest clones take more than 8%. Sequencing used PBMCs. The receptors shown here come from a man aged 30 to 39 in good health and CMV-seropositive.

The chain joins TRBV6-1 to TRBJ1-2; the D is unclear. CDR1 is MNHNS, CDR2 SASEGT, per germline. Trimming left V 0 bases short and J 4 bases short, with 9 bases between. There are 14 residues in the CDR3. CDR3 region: CASSEAAISYGYTF. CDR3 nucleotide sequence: TGTGCCAGCAGTGAAGCAGCAATCTCCTATGGCTACACCTTC.

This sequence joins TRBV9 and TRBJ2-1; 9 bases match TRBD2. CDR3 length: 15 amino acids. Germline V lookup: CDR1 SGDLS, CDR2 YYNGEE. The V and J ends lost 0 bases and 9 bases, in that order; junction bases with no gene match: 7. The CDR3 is CASSVGGGGAGEQFF. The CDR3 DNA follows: TGTGCCAGCAGCGTAGGTGGCGGGGGGGCCGGTGAGCAGTTCTTC. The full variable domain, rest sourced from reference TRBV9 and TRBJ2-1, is DSGVTQTPKHLITATGQRVTLRCSPRSGDLSVYWYQQSLDQGLQFLIQYYNGEERAKGNILERFSAQQFPDLHSELNLSSLELGDSALYFCASSVGGGGAGEQFFGPGTRLTVL.

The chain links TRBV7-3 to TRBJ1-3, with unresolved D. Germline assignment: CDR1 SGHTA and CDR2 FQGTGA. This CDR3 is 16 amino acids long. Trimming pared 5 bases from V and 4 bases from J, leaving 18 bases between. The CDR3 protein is CASSLVGGKTGNTIYF. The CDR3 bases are TGTGCCAGCAGCCTTGTAGGCGGGAAAACAGGAAACACCATATATTTT.

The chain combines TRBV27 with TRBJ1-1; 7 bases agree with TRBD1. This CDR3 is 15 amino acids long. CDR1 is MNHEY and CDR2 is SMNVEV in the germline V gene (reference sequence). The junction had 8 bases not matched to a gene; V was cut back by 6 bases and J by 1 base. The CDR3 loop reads CASSHGDRSNTEAFF. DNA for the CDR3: TGTGCCAGCAGCCACGGGGACAGATCGAACACTGAAGCTTTCTTT.

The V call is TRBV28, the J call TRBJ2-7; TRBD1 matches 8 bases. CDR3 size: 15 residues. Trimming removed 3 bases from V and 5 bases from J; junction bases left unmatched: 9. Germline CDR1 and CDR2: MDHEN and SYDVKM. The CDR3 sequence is CASSLARTGKDEQYF. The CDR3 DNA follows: TGTGCCAGCAGTTTGGCCCGGACAGGGAAGGACGAGCAGTACTTC.

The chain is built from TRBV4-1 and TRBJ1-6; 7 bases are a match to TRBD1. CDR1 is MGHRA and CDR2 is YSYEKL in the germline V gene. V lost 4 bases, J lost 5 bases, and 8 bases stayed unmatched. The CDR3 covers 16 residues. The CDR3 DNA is TGCGCCAGCAGCCGGCTGACCGGGACAGATAATTCACCCCTCCACTTT. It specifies CASSRLTGTDNSPLHF.

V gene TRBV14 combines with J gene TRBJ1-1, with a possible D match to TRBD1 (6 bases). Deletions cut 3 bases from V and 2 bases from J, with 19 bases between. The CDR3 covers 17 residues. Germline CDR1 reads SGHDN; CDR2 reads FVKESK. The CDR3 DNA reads TGTGCCAGCAGCCAGCTGCCGGGGGGGGGCAGCAACACTGAAGCTTTCTTT. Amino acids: CASSQLPGGGSNTEAFF.

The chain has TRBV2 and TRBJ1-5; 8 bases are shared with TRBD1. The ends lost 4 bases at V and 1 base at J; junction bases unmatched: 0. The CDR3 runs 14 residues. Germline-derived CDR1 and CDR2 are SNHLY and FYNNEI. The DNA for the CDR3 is TGTGCCAGCAGTGGACAGGGGAGCAATCAGCCCCAGCATTTT. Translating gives CASSGQGSNQPQHF.

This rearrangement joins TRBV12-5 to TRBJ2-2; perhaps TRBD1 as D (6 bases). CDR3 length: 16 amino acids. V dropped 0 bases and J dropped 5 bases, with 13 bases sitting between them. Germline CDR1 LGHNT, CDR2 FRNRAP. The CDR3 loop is CASGLVLGQGTGELFF. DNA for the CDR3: TGTGCTAGTGGTTTGGTATTGGGACAAGGGACCGGGGAGCTGTTTTTT.

As DNA, the CDR3 is TGTGCCAGCAGTTCACGGCCGGGAGGGGGCTATGGCTACACCTTC. Amino acids: CASSSRPGGGYGYTF. J is TRBJ1-2 and V is TRBV6-5; D may be TRBD1 (6 bases). Germline assignment: CDR1 MNHEY and CDR2 SVGAGI. The germline V and J ends were trimmed by 4 bases and 4 bases, with 16 bases remaining between them. The CDR3 is 15 residues long.

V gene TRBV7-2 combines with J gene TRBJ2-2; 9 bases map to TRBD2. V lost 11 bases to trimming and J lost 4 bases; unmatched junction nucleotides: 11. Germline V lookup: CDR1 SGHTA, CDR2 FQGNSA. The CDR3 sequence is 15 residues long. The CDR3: CAGGKGLAGTGELFF. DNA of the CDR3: TGTGCCGGGGGGAAGGGACTAGCAGGCACCGGGGAGCTGTTTTTT.

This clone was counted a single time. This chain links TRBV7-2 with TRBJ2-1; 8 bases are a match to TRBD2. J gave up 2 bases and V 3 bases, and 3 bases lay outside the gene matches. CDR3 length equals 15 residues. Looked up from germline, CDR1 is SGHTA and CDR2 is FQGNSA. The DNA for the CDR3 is TGTGCCAGCAGCTTCTTAGCGGGGCCCTACAATGAGCAGTTCTTC. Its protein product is CASSFLAGPYNEQFF.

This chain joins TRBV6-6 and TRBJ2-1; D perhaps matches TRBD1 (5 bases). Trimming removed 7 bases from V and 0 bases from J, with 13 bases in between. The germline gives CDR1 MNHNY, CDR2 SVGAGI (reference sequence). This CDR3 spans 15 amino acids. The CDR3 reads CASTLGPSSYNEQFF. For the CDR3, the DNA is TGTGCCAGCACTTTGGGGCCGAGCTCCTACAATGAGCAGTTCTTC.

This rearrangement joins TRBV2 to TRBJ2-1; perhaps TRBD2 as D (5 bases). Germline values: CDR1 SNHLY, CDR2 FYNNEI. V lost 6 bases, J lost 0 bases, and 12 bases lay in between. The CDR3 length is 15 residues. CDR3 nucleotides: TGTGCCAGCAGATCAAAGGAGGCCTCCTACAATGAGCAGTTCTTC. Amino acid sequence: CASRSKEASYNEQFF.

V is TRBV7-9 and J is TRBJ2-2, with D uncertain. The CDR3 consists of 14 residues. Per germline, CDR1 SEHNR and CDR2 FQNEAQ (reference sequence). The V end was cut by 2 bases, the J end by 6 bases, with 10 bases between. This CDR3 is CASSLTGGAGELFF. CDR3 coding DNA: TGTGCCAGCAGCTTAACGGGTGGAGCCGGGGAGCTGTTTTTT.

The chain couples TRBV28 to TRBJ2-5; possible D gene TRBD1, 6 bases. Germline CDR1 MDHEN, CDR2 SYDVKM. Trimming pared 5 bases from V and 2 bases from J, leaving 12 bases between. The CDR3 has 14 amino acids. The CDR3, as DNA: TGTGCCAGCAGTCCAGGGACACCTCAAGAGACCCAGTACTTC. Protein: CASSPGTPQETQYF.

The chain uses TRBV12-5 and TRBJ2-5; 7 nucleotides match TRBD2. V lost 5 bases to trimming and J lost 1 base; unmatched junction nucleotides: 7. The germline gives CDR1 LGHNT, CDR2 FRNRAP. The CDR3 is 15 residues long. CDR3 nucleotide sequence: TGTGCTAGTGGTCGGGGAGGGGTGACCCAAGAGACCCAGTACTTC. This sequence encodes CASGRGGVTQETQYF.

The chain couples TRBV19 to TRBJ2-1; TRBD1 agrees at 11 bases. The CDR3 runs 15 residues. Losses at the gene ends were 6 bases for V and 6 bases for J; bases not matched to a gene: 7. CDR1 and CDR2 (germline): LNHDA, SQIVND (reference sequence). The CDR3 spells CASSWTGGSFNEQFF. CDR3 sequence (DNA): TGTGCCAGTAGCTGGACAGGGGGCTCGTTCAATGAGCAGTTCTTC.

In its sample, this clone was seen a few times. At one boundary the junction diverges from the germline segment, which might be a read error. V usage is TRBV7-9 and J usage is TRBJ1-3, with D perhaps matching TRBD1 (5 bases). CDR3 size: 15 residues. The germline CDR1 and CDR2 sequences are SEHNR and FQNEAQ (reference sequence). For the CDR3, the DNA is TGTTCCAGCAGCTTCCGATCAGGGTTGCGAAACACCATATATTTT. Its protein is CSSSFRSGLRNTIYF.

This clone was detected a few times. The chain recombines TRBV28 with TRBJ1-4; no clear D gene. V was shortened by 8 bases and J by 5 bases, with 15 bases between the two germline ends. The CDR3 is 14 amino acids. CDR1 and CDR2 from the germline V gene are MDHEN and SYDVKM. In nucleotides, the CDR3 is TGTGCCAGCCGCGGCGGGGTGGAGAATGAAAAACTGTTTTTT. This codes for CASRGGVENEKLFF.

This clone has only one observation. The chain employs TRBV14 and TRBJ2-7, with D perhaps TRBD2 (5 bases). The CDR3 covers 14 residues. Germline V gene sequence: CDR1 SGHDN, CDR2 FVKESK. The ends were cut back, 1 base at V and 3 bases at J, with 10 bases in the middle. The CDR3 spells CASSQAAENYEQYF. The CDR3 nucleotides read TGTGCCAGCAGCCAAGCAGCGGAGAACTACGAGCAGTACTTC.

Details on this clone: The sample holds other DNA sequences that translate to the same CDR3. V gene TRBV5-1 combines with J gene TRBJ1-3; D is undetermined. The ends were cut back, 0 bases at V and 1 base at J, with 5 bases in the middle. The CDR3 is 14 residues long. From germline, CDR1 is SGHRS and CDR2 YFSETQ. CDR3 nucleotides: TGCGCCAGCAGCTTGGGACAATCTGGAAACACCATATATTTT. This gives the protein CASSLGQSGNTIYF.

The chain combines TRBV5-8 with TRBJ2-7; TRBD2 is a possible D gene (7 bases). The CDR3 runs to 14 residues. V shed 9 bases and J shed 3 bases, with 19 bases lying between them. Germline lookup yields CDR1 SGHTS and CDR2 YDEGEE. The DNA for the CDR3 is TGTGCCAATCCGGAGGGGGGGGACGTCTACGAGCAGTACTTC. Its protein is CANPEGGDVYEQYF.

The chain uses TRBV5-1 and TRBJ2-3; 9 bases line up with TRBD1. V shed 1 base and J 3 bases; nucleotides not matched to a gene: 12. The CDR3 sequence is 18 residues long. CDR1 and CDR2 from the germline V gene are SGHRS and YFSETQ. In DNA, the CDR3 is TGCGCCAGCAGCTTGCGCCGCGGGACAGGGCCTCGGACAGATACGCAGTATTTT. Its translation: CASSLRRGTGPRTDTQYF. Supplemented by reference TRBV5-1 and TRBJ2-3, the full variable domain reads KAGVTQTPRYLIKTRGQQVTLSCSPISGHRSVSWYQQTPGQGLQFLFEYFSETQRNKGNFPGRFSGRQFSNSRSEMNVSTLELGDSALYLCASSLRRGTGPRTDTQYFGPGTRLTVL.

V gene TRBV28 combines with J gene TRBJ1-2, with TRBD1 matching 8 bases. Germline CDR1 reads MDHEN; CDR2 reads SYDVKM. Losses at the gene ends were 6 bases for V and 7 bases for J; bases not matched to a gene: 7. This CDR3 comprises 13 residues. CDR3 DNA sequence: TGTGCCAGCAGCACGGACAGGGTTCTTGGCTACACCTTC. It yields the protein CASSTDRVLGYTF.